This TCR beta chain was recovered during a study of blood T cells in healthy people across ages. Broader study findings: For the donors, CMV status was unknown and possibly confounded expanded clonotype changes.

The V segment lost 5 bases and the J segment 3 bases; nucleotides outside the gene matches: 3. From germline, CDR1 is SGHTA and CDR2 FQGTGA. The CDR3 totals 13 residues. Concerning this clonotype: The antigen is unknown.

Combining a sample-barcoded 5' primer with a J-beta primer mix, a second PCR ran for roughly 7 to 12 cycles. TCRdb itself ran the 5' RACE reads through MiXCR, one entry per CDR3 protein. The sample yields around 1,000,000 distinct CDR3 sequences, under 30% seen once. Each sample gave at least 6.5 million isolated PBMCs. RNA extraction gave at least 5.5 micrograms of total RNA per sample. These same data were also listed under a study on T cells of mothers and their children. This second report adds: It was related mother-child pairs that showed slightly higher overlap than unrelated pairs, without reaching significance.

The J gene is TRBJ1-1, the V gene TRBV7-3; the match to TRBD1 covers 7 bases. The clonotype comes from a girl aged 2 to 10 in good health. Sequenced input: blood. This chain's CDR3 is CASSDGQDTEAFF. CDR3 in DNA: TGTGCCAGCAGCGATGGACAGGACACTGAAGCTTTCTTT.